A single T cell receptor beta chain is shown here with its context. Its antigen remains unidentified. The V and J ends lost 2 bases and 4 bases respectively, with 9 bases between them. The CDR3 is made up of 14 amino acids. CDR1 SEHNR and CDR2 FQNEAQ come from the germline V gene (reference sequence). TCRdb used MiXCR to reprocess the reads, holding one entry per CDR3 protein. The profile covers around 210,000 distinct CDR3 sequences, with 6.5% appearing a single time and roughly 6.5% taken by the ten largest. The entry originates in a study of T cell repertoires in cytomegalovirus infection. Study outcomes and limitations: Dominating the ex vivo response were TCR beta clonotypes that were CMV-specific and HLA-C-restricted.

The chain couples TRBV7-9 to TRBJ1-5; D not resolved. The source is a human donor in good health (CMV status not recorded). Some clones in this sample may be carry-over from other donors' samples. The sequenced material came from PBMCs. The CDR3 DNA reads TGTGCCAGCAGCTTATCCGCGGGGAATCAGCCCCAGCATTTT. This sequence encodes CASSLSAGNQPQHF.